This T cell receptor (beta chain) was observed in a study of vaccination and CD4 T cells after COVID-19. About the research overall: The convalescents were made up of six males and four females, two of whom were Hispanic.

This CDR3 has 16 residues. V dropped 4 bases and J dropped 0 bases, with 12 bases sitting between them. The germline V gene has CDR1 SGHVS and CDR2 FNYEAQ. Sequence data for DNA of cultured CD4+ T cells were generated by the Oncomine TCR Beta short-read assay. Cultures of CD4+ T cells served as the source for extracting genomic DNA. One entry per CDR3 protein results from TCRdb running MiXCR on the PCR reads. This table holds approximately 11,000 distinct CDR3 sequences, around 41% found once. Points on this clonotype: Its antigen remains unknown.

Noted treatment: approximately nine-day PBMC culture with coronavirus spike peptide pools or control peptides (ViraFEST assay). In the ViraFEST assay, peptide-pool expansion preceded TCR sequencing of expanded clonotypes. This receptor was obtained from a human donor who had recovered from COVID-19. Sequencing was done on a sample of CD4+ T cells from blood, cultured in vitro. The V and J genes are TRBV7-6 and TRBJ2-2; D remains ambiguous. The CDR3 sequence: CASSSSYVANTGELFF. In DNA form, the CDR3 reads TGTGCCAGCAGCTCTAGTTACGTCGCGAACACCGGGGAGCTGTTTTTT. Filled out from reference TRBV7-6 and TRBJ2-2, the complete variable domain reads GAGVSQSPRYKVTKRGQDVALRCDPISGHVSLYWYRQALGQGPEFLTYFNYEAQQDKSGLPNDRFSAERPEGSISTLTIQRTEQRDSAMYRCASSSSYVANTGELFFGEGSRLTVL.